Below are 15 T cell receptor beta chains sequenced from a single sample in a study of blood T cell repertoires in COVID-19. Profiling relied on immunoSEQ multiplex PCR, and the TCRdb table lists in-frame clones only, not all of them. The sample records 140,000 to 150,000 clones, 70% to 90% being singletons. The sequenced sample was peripheral blood. The receptors derive from a human donor with acute or convalescent COVID-19. The donor label of this sample is uncertain.

This sequence joins TRBV24-1 and TRBJ1-2, with no clear D. Between the trimmed V and J ends, which lost 2 bases and 4 bases, there was a span of 13 bases. The CDR3 is 15 residues long. Per the germline V gene, CDR1 is KGHDR and CDR2 is SFDVKD. The CDR3 DNA follows: TGTGCCACCAGTGATTCCAACGGAGCGGTCTATGGCTACACCTTC. It translates to CATSDSNGAVYGYTF.

The chain couples TRBV11-2 to TRBJ1-5; D gene unclear. Germline lookup yields CDR1 SGHAT and CDR2 FQNNGV. CDR3 length: 12 residues. Trimming removed 5 bases from V and 10 bases from J, with 12 bases in between. CDR3 DNA sequence: TGTGCCAGCAGCCTCCTTAGTGGTCCCCAGCATTTT. This sequence encodes CASSLLSGPQHF.

J is TRBJ1-2 and V is TRBV3-1 (or the pseudogene TRBV3-2), with 7 positions matching TRBD1. Trimming removed 3 bases from V and 3 bases from J; junction bases left unmatched: 7. The CDR3 runs to 15 residues. Germline V gene data show CDR1 as LGHDT and CDR2 as YNNKEL (reference sequence). CDR3 nucleotide sequence: TGTGCCAGCAGCCAGTACAGGGGTCCTTACTATGGCTACACCTTC. Translation gives CASSQYRGPYYGYTF.

The genes are TRBV13 and TRBJ1-1, with D uncertain. V lost 5 bases, J lost 5 bases, and 12 bases lay in between. CDR1 and CDR2 from the germline V gene are PRHDT and FYEKMQ (reference sequence). The CDR3 loop spans 13 amino acids. The DNA for the CDR3 is TGTGCCAGCAGCCCGAGGGTTACGACTGAAGCTTTCTTT. Translated, it gives CASSPRVTTEAFF.

This rearrangement joins TRBV7-2 to TRBJ1-1, with 7 nucleotides matching TRBD1. This CDR3 has 14 residues. Germline assignment: CDR1 SGHTA and CDR2 FQGNSA. The ends lost 1 base at V and 7 bases at J; junction bases unmatched: 6. The CDR3 loop is CASSLDYRDSEAFF. The CDR3 DNA is TGTGCCAGCAGCTTAGACTATCGGGACAGTGAAGCTTTCTTT.

This clone was seen only a few times. This chain uses TRBV9 with TRBJ1-2; tentatively, D is TRBD1 (5 bases). CDR1 and CDR2 from the germline V gene are SGDLS and YYNGEE. V was shortened by 3 bases and J by 1 base, with 22 bases between the two germline ends. This CDR3 is built from 18 residues. CDR3 loop: CASSANVRTGDLNYGYTF. The CDR3 DNA sequence: TGTGCCAGCAGCGCAAATGTGAGGACGGGGGATCTTAACTATGGCTACACCTTC. The variable domain in full, completed from reference TRBV9 and TRBJ1-2, reads DSGVTQTPKHLITATGQRVTLRCSPRSGDLSVYWYQQSLDQGLQFLIQYYNGEERAKGNILERFSAQQFPDLHSELNLSSLELGDSALYFCASSANVRTGDLNYGYTFGSGTRLTVV.

The chain employs TRBV7-2 and TRBJ1-4; 7 nucleotides match TRBD1. The ends lost 4 bases at V and 5 bases at J; junction bases unmatched: 4. The CDR3 has 14 amino acids. The germline V gene encodes CDR1 SGHTA and CDR2 FQGNSA. The CDR3 DNA follows: TGTGCCAGCAGCTCACGGGACAGAAATGAAAAACTGTTTTTT. Its protein is CASSSRDRNEKLFF.

The chain recombines TRBV27 with TRBJ1-2; 7 nucleotides align to TRBD1. Germline V CDR1 and CDR2: MNHEY, SMNVEV (reference sequence). The V gene end was trimmed by 7 bases and the J gene end by 6 bases; junction bases not matched to a gene: 8. This CDR3 spans 13 amino acids. This CDR3 is CASKPGTAHGYTF. The CDR3 coding sequence is TGTGCCAGCAAGCCCGGGACAGCCCATGGCTACACCTTC.

The sample holds one count of this clone. V usage is TRBV19 and J usage is TRBJ2-5; 7 bases align to TRBD1. Trimming took 0 bases from V and 2 from J; bases not matched to a gene: 3. The CDR3 sequence is 15 residues long. Germline V CDR1 and CDR2: LNHDA, SQIVND (reference sequence). The CDR3 coding sequence is TGTGCCAGTAGTATAGATACAGGGGAGCAAGAGACCCAGTACTTC. Residues: CASSIDTGEQETQYF.

The V call is TRBV18, the J call TRBJ2-1, with TRBD2 identical over 11 bases. Germline V gene sequence: CDR1 KGHSH, CDR2 LQKENI. With 6 bases clipped from V and 2 bases from J, the junction kept 3 bases outside the gene matches. The CDR3 loop spans 15 amino acids. The CDR3 is CASSQLAGAYNEQFF. DNA of the CDR3: TGTGCCAGCTCCCAACTAGCGGGAGCCTACAATGAGCAGTTCTTC.

The J gene is TRBJ1-2, the V gene TRBV6-6, with D maybe TRBD1 (5 bases). The CDR3 is made up of 15 amino acids. Germline V gives CDR1 MNHNY, CDR2 SVGAGI (reference sequence). V lost 5 bases to trimming and J lost 3 bases, with 16 bases between them. As DNA, the CDR3 is TGTGCCAGCAGTACCGGCATGGGGACTTACTATGGCTACACCTTC. Amino acids: CASSTGMGTYYGYTF.

This clone was detected a few times. The gene calls are TRBV24-1 and TRBJ2-7; tentatively, D is TRBD1 (6 bases). This CDR3 is 16 amino acids long. V was trimmed by 9 bases and J by 4 bases, leaving 24 bases between them. The germline gives CDR1 KGHDR, CDR2 SFDVKD. The CDR3 sequence: CATHPRDNPKYYEQYV. Written as DNA, the CDR3 is TGTGCCACCCATCCCCGGGACAACCCGAAATATTACGAGCAGTACGTC.

Only a few counts were recorded for this clone. This chain links TRBV30 with TRBJ1-2; D is ambiguous. Germline lookup yields CDR1 GTSNPN and CDR2 SVGIG (reference sequence). The CDR3 covers 13 residues. V lost 4 bases and J lost 4, with 13 bases in between. In nucleotides, the CDR3 is TGTGCCTGGAATTTACGAGGAACCTATGGCTACACCTTC. Residues: CAWNLRGTYGYTF.

J is TRBJ2-1 and V is TRBV3-1 (or the pseudogene TRBV3-2); D is undetermined. Trimming cost V 0 bases and J 0 bases, with 9 bases left between them. This CDR3 has 16 residues. In germline, CDR1 is LGHDT, CDR2 YNNKEL (reference sequence). The CDR3 loop is CASSQEEPSSYNEQFF. For the CDR3, the DNA is TGTGCCAGCAGCCAAGAAGAGCCGAGCTCCTACAATGAGCAGTTCTTC.

The chain is built from TRBV19 and TRBJ2-1, with D maybe TRBD2 (6 bases). Germline assignment: CDR1 LNHDA and CDR2 SQIVND (reference sequence). The CDR3 has 15 amino acids. With 5 bases removed from V and 0 bases from J, the gap between germline ends came to 11 bases. CDR3 nucleotides: TGTGCCAGTAGTCCCATCGGGAGCTCCTACAATGAGCAGTTCTTC. Residues: CASSPIGSSYNEQFF.